The 25 T cell receptor beta chains in this list originate from one sample, sequenced in a study of yellow fever vaccine responses in identical twins. TCRdb re-analysed the RT-PCR reads in MiXCR, keeping a single row per CDR3 protein. The sample lists roughly 23,000 distinct CDR3 sequences, under 80% occurring once. The sequenced sample was T cells from blood (PBMCs), unsorted or a sorted subset (not recorded which), obtained before or after yellow fever vaccination (not recorded which). Source of these receptors: a woman younger than 35 who received the yellow fever vaccine.

This clonotype has only a few counts. The chain carries TRBV2 and TRBJ2-7, with D uncertain. V gave up 3 bases and J gave up 2 bases, with 2 bases separating them. The germline gives CDR1 SNHLY, CDR2 FYNNEI. This CDR3 comprises 11 residues. As DNA, the CDR3 is TGTGCCAGCAGTGACACCTACGAGCAGTACGTC. The encoded protein is CASSDTYEQYV.

The DNA of the CDR3 is TGTGCCAGCGGGGGGGCAAGCAATCAGCCCCAGCATTTT. It codes for CASGGASNQPQHF. J is TRBJ1-5 and V is TRBV3-1, with D perhaps matching TRBD1 (6 bases). Trimming removed 8 bases from V and 1 base from J, with 9 bases in between. CDR3 length: 13 amino acids. The germline gives CDR1 LGHDT, CDR2 YNNKEL (reference sequence).

The chain is built from TRBV2 and TRBJ1-1; D perhaps matches TRBD1 (5 bases). Trimming removed 8 bases from V and 0 bases from J, with 10 bases in between. The CDR3 extends over 13 amino acids. The V gene's germline CDR1 is SNHLY and CDR2 FYNNEI. This chain's CDR3 is CASRDPMNTEAFF. As DNA, the CDR3 is TGTGCCAGCCGGGACCCAATGAACACTGAAGCTTTCTTT.

This clonotype has more than one count but fewer than ten. CDR3 amino acids: CASSFWTATNEKLFF. In DNA, the CDR3 is TGTGCCAGCAGCTTCTGGACAGCAACTAATGAAAAACTGTTTTTT. V and J are TRBV11-1 and TRBJ1-4, with a weak D call TRBD1 (6 bases). The CDR3 is made up of 15 amino acids. CDR1 and CDR2 from the germline V gene are SGHAT and FQDESV (reference sequence). The V and J ends lost 3 bases and 0 bases respectively, with 8 bases between them. Drawing the rest from reference TRBV11-1 and TRBJ1-4, the complete variable domain is EAEVAQSPRYKITEKSQAVAFWCDPISGHATLYWYRQILGQGPELLVQFQDESVVDDSQLPKDRFSAERLKGVDSTLKIQPAELGDSAMYLCASSFWTATNEKLFFGSGTQLSVL.

The chain uses TRBV7-3 and TRBJ2-1; D unresolved. The V gene's germline CDR1 is SGHTA and CDR2 FQGTGA. V was cut by 2 bases and J by 5 bases, with 13 bases left in between. This CDR3 comprises 15 residues. CDR3 DNA: TGTGCCAGCAGCTTATGGGCTAGTAGGGACAATGAGCAGTTCTTC. Protein sequence: CASSLWASRDNEQFF.

V and J are TRBV2 and TRBJ2-3, with D unresolved. V lost 3 bases and J lost 0, with 10 bases in between. The V gene's germline CDR1 is SNHLY and CDR2 FYNNEI. The CDR3 has 15 residues. The CDR3 bases are TGTGCCAGCAGTGATAACGGGCTGAGCACAGATACGCAGTATTTT. It is translated as CASSDNGLSTDTQYF.

The V call is TRBV7-9, the J call TRBJ2-7, with unresolved D. CDR3 length: 14 residues. Germline V gene lookup returns CDR1 SEHNR and CDR2 FQNEAQ (reference sequence). Trimming left V 5 bases short and J 0 bases short, with 11 bases between. CDR3 in DNA: TGTGCCAGCAGCCCCCTCCAGAGCTCCTACGAGCAGTACGTC. This codes for CASSPLQSSYEQYV.

In its sample, this clonotype was seen a few times. The chain is built from TRBV7-6 and TRBJ1-1; perhaps TRBD1 as D (5 bases). There are 15 residues in the CDR3. The germline gives CDR1 SGHVS, CDR2 FNYEAQ. V shed 5 bases and J shed 0 bases, with 13 bases lying between them. As DNA, the CDR3 is TGTGCCAGCAGCCCGGGACTGCCCTTGAACACTGAAGCTTTCTTT. It is translated as CASSPGLPLNTEAFF.

The chain couples TRBV7-6 to TRBJ2-3, with TRBD2 identical over 8 bases. This CDR3 has 20 residues. V dropped 3 bases and J dropped 0; count of bases not matched to a gene: 17. The germline V gene encodes CDR1 SGHVS and CDR2 FNYEAQ. CDR3 bases: TGTGCCAGCAGCTTGGCCAGACTAAGCGGGAGAAGGGCCAGCACAGATACGCAGTATTTT. Translated, it gives CASSLARLSGRRASTDTQYF. The complete variable domain, with remaining parts taken from reference TRBV7-6 and TRBJ2-3, reads GAGVSQSPRYKVTKRGQDVALRCDPISGHVSLYWYRQALGQGPEFLTYFNYEAQQDKSGLPNDRFSAERPEGSISTLTIQRTEQRDSAMYRCASSLARLSGRRASTDTQYFGPGTRLTVL.

This clonotype was picked up a small number of times. The chain combines TRBV18 with TRBJ1-3; tentatively, D is TRBD1 (5 bases). The CDR3 runs 15 residues. Germline V gene lookup returns CDR1 KGHSH and CDR2 LQKENI. Trimming removed 0 bases from V and 5 bases from J, with 11 bases in between. The DNA for the CDR3 is TGTGCCAGCTCACCACCCAGAGACAGCCGAAACACCATATATTTT. It specifies CASSPPRDSRNTIYF.

V and J are TRBV18 and TRBJ2-3; the D gene could be TRBD1 or TRBD2 (5 bases each). The ends were cut back, 4 bases at V and 2 bases at J, with 13 bases in the middle. Per the germline V gene, CDR1 is KGHSH and CDR2 is LQKENI. This CDR3 comprises 15 residues. The CDR3 region is CASSQVRGDTDTQYF. The CDR3 coding sequence is TGTGCCAGCTCACAAGTCCGAGGGGACACAGATACGCAGTATTTT.

The chain combines TRBV18 with TRBJ2-5; a weak D match, TRBD1 (6 bases). The length of the CDR3 is 13 residues. CDR1 KGHSH and CDR2 LQKENI come from the germline V gene. V lost 3 bases to trimming and J lost 4 bases, with 9 bases between them. CDR3 DNA: TGTGCCAGCTCACCGGGACACTCAGAGACCCAGTACTTC. It is translated as CASSPGHSETQYF.

The chain joins TRBV10-3 to TRBJ1-3; D might be TRBD1 (5 bases). V lost 6 bases, J lost 2 bases, and 5 bases lay in between. The CDR3 is 12 residues long. The germline V gene encodes CDR1 ENHRY and CDR2 SYGVKD. CDR3 protein: CAIRGPGNTIYF. Written as DNA, the CDR3 is TGTGCCATCAGGGGGCCTGGAAACACCATATATTTT.

The chain has TRBV6-5 and TRBJ1-1; D is unclear. The germline V and J ends were trimmed by 2 bases and 6 bases, with 10 bases remaining between them. CDR3 length equals 13 residues. Germline lookup yields CDR1 MNHEY and CDR2 SVGAGI. Written as DNA, the CDR3 is TGTGCCAGCAGTTACGGAGGGAGCGCTGAAGCTTTCTTT. Translating it yields CASSYGGSAEAFF.

This clonotype was seen a single time. The V and J genes are TRBV6-1 and TRBJ1-2; D possibly corresponds to TRBD1 (5 bases). V lost 7 bases and J 2 bases, leaving 8 bases between the germline ends. The length of the CDR3 is 12 residues. In germline, CDR1 is MNHNS, CDR2 SASEGT. The CDR3 nucleotides are TGTGCCAGCATGGCAGGGAACTATGGCTACACCTTC. Its translation: CASMAGNYGYTF.

This rearrangement joins TRBV12-3 or TRBV12-4 to TRBJ2-1, with TRBD1 matching over 7 bases. The CDR3 is 15 amino acids. Trimming removed 2 bases from V and 5 bases from J; junction bases left unmatched: 6. CDR3 residues: CASSLNPGQDNEQFF. CDR3 nucleotides: TGTGCCAGCAGTTTAAATCCCGGACAGGACAATGAGCAGTTCTTC.

The V gene is TRBV29-1, the J gene TRBJ2-1; 8 positions agree with TRBD2. The CDR3 sequence is 14 residues long. Per germline, CDR1 SQVTM and CDR2 ANQGSEA. Trimming removed 3 bases from V and 0 bases from J; junction bases left unmatched: 1. CDR3 region: CSVETSASYNEQFF. CDR3 nucleotides: TGCAGCGTTGAGACTAGCGCCTCCTACAATGAGCAGTTCTTC.

The chain uses TRBV18 and TRBJ2-7; 11 bases agree with TRBD1. J gave up 3 bases and V 3 bases, and 4 bases lay outside the gene matches. Germline V lookup: CDR1 KGHSH, CDR2 LQKENI. This CDR3 is built from 15 residues. CDR3 amino acids: CASSPEGTGGYEQYV. CDR3 sequence (DNA): TGTGCCAGCTCACCCGAGGGGACAGGGGGCTACGAGCAGTACGTC.

This clonotype turned up a few times. The chain has TRBV12-3 or TRBV12-4 and TRBJ1-2; perhaps TRBD1 as D (5 bases). V lost 5 bases and J 0 bases, leaving 19 bases between the germline ends. The CDR3 has 17 residues. The CDR3 region is CASSLGRRGSANYGYTF. The CDR3, as DNA: TGTGCCAGCAGTCTGGGCCGCCGGGGGTCCGCTAACTATGGCTACACCTTC.

The CDR3 is CASSSGAGGNTIYF. The CDR3, as DNA: TGTGCCAGCAGTTCTGGGGCCGGTGGAAACACCATATATTTT. The chain combines TRBV28 with TRBJ1-3; D is perhaps TRBD1 (5 bases). Between the trimmed V and J ends, which lost 4 bases and 3 bases, there was a span of 10 bases. Germline CDR1 and CDR2: MDHEN and SYDVKM. The CDR3 length is 14 residues. The full variable domain, its missing parts supplied by reference TRBV28 and TRBJ1-3, is DVKVTQSSRYLVKRTGEKVFLECVQDMDHENMFWYRQDPGLGLRLIYFSYDVKMKEKGDIPEGYSVSREKKERFSLILESASTNQTSMYLCASSSGAGGNTIYFGEGSWLTVV.

V gene TRBV11-1 combines with J gene TRBJ2-1; D possibly corresponds to TRBD1 (5 bases). The germline CDR1 and CDR2 sequences are SGHAT and FQDESV (reference sequence). Deletions cut 6 bases from V and 9 bases from J, with 9 bases between. CDR3 size: 11 residues. DNA of the CDR3: TGTGCCAGCAGGGTTAGGGGTGAGCAGTTCTTC. Amino acid sequence: CASRVRGEQFF.

This clonotype was counted once. J is TRBJ1-1 and V is TRBV29-1; no clear D gene. The CDR3 extends over 13 amino acids. Looked up from germline, CDR1 is SQVTM and CDR2 is ANQGSEA. Trimming took 4 bases from V and 5 from J, leaving 14 bases between them. CDR3 in amino acids: CSVGVESTTEAFF. The DNA for the CDR3 is TGCAGCGTTGGAGTCGAGAGTACGACTGAAGCTTTCTTT.

The gene calls are TRBV29-1 and TRBJ2-3; 8 nucleotides line up with TRBD1. CDR3 length: 13 residues. V lost 7 bases, J lost 3 bases, and 6 bases stayed unmatched. Germline V lookup: CDR1 SQVTM, CDR2 ANQGSEA. The CDR3 is CSAGTGVTDTQYF. CDR3 in DNA: TGCAGCGCAGGGACAGGTGTTACAGATACGCAGTATTTT.

V gene TRBV4-1 combines with J gene TRBJ2-7; TRBD2 matches 9 bases. Germline V CDR1 and CDR2: MGHRA, YSYEKL. After removal of 5 bases from V and 1 base from J, the junction contained 6 bases not matched to a gene. CDR3 length equals 15 residues. CDR3 bases: TGCGCCAGCAGCGACTCTAGCGGGGAGTCCTACGAGCAGTACTTC. Amino acids: CASSDSSGESYEQYF.

The genes are TRBV29-1 and TRBJ2-1, with TRBD2 identical over 8 bases. Germline trimming cut 5 bases from V and 5 bases from J; bases unmatched to any gene: 17. The CDR3 runs to 17 residues. Germline CDR1 is SQVTM and CDR2 is ANQGSEA. The CDR3 here is CSVPAGMAGGQHNEQFF. CDR3 DNA sequence: TGCAGCGTTCCCGCAGGTATGGCGGGAGGCCAGCACAATGAGCAGTTCTTC.